The rows below give T cell receptor beta chains drawn from one sample of a study of OX40 agonist ivuxolimab in advanced cancers. Clones were read by immunoSEQ multiplex PCR, and TCRdb kept only the in-frame ones, dropping some. Of some 150,000 clones listed, approximately 90% are singletons. This specimen was CD4+ or CD8+ T cells sorted from blood, taken in a trial of the OX40 agonist ivuxolimab. The receptor set was obtained from an adult with an advanced solid tumor such as melanoma, head and neck, liver or kidney cancer. CDR3s include the opening cysteine and the closing phenylalanine or tryptophan. D genes are given only for firm matches. Size values are once, few and many counts, or a class for expanded clones, and some rows have none.

d_call: TRBD1; v_call: TRBV6-5; clone_size: -; j_call: TRBJ2-5; cdr3_aa: CASSGQGETQYF; cdr3_nt: TGTGCCAGCAGTGGACAGGGTGAGACCCAGTACTTC
d_call: TRBD2; v_call: TRBV4-1; clone_size: -; j_call: TRBJ2-7; cdr3_aa: CASSQTVTTGTSSPYEQYF; cdr3_nt: TGCGCCAGCAGCCAAACGGTAACAACCGGGACTAGCTCCCCCTACGAGCAGTACTTC
d_call: -; v_call: TRBV18; clone_size: -; j_call: TRBJ2-3; cdr3_aa: CASSPAGTDTQYF; cdr3_nt: TGTGCCAGCTCACCGGCTGGAACAGATACGCAGTATTTT
d_call: -; v_call: TRBV18; clone_size: -; j_call: TRBJ1-6; cdr3_aa: CASSPIYSRKSSPLHF; cdr3_nt: TGTGCCAGCTCACCAATTTATAGCCGAAAGAGTTCACCCCTCCACTTT
d_call: -; v_call: TRBV7-3; clone_size: -; j_call: TRBJ1-1; cdr3_aa: CASSRSGMNTEAFF; cdr3_nt: TGTGCCAGCAGCCGCTCGGGAATGAACACTGAAGCTTTCTTT
d_call: TRBD1; v_call: TRBV11-2; clone_size: -; j_call: TRBJ2-7; cdr3_aa: CASSLEYSGTGLEQYF; cdr3_nt: TGTGCCAGCAGCTTAGAATACTCCGGGACAGGGCTCGAGCAGTACTTC
d_call: -; v_call: TRBV7-2; clone_size: -; j_call: TRBJ1-3; cdr3_aa: CASSLGPSLGGNTIYF; cdr3_nt: TGTGCCAGCAGCTTAGGTCCCAGCCTGGGAGGAAACACCATATATTTT
d_call: -; v_call: TRBV18; clone_size: few; j_call: TRBJ1-1; cdr3_aa: CASSQGENTEAFF; cdr3_nt: TGTGCCAGCTCACAGGGAGAGAACACTGAAGCTTTCTTT
d_call: TRBD2; v_call: TRBV5-1; clone_size: -; j_call: TRBJ2-7; cdr3_aa: CASSVGLAGGYGYEQYF; cdr3_nt: TGCGCCAGCAGCGTCGGACTAGCGGGAGGTTATGGATACGAGCAGTACTTC
d_call: -; v_call: TRBV16; clone_size: -; j_call: TRBJ2-7; cdr3_aa: CASSQSGLSYEQYF; cdr3_nt: TGTGCCAGCAGCCAATCGGGGCTCTCCTACGAGCAGTACTTC
d_call: TRBD1; v_call: TRBV7-9; clone_size: once; j_call: TRBJ1-2; cdr3_aa: CASSTGGVDGYTF; cdr3_nt: TGTGCCAGCAGCACAGGGGGGGTGGATGGCTACACCTTC
d_call: -; v_call: TRBV10-3; clone_size: -; j_call: TRBJ2-5; cdr3_aa: CAISASEQETQYF; cdr3_nt: TGTGCCATCAGTGCTAGCGAACAAGAGACCCAGTACTTC
d_call: -; v_call: TRBV10-2; clone_size: -; j_call: TRBJ1-1; cdr3_aa: CASMIWGNTEAFF; cdr3_nt: TGCGCCAGCATGATATGGGGAAACACTGAAGCTTTCTTT
d_call: -; v_call: TRBV7-9; clone_size: -; j_call: TRBJ2-3; cdr3_aa: CASSSWTRADTDTQYF; cdr3_nt: TGTGCCAGCAGCTCCTGGACACGGGCGGACACAGATACGCAGTATTTT
d_call: -; v_call: TRBV28; clone_size: -; j_call: TRBJ1-2; cdr3_aa: CASTRGVRQTYGYTF; cdr3_nt: TGTGCCAGCACACGGGGGGTACGGCAAACCTATGGCTACACCTTC
d_call: TRBD1; v_call: TRBV7-9; clone_size: -; j_call: TRBJ1-5; cdr3_aa: CASSFGQGSQPQHF; cdr3_nt: TGTGCCAGCAGCTTCGGACAGGGAAGTCAGCCCCAGCATTTT
d_call: -; v_call: TRBV7-2; clone_size: few; j_call: TRBJ1-1; cdr3_aa: CASSYDLNTEAFF; cdr3_nt: TGTGCCAGCAGTTACGACCTGAACACTGAAGCTTTCTTT
d_call: TRBD1; v_call: TRBV18; clone_size: once; j_call: TRBJ1-1; cdr3_aa: CASSPYNSRQGVNTEAFF; cdr3_nt: TGTGCCAGCTCACCATATAACTCCCGACAGGGGGTGAACACTGAAGCTTTCTTT
d_call: TRBD2; v_call: TRBV7-3; clone_size: -; j_call: TRBJ2-1; cdr3_aa: CASSLSGTGNEQFF; cdr3_nt: TGTGCCAGCAGCCTTAGCGGGACTGGGAATGAGCAGTTCTTC
d_call: TRBD2; v_call: TRBV11-3; clone_size: once; j_call: TRBJ2-5; cdr3_aa: CASSLGRLAGRETQYF; cdr3_nt: TGTGCCAGCAGCTTAGGTCGACTAGCGGGACGAGAGACCCAGTACTTC
d_call: -; v_call: TRBV28; clone_size: -; j_call: TRBJ2-7; cdr3_aa: CASGSSYEQYF; cdr3_nt: TGTGCCAGCGGGTCCTCCTACGAGCAGTACTTC
d_call: -; v_call: TRBV30; clone_size: -; j_call: TRBJ2-5; cdr3_aa: CAWSVSPQETQYF; cdr3_nt: TGTGCCTGGAGTGTATCCCCCCAGGAGACCCAGTACTTC
d_call: -; v_call: TRBV28; clone_size: -; j_call: TRBJ2-1; cdr3_aa: CASSFTVNYNEQFF; cdr3_nt: TGTGCCAGCAGTTTTACTGTAAACTACAATGAGCAGTTCTTC
d_call: -; v_call: TRBV5-1; clone_size: -; j_call: TRBJ2-7; cdr3_aa: CASSLASSQGEQYF; cdr3_nt: TGCGCCAGCAGCTTGGCCAGCTCCCAGGGCGAGCAGTACTTC
d_call: TRBD2; v_call: TRBV5-1; clone_size: -; j_call: TRBJ2-2; cdr3_aa: CASSLLAGGNTGELFF; cdr3_nt: TGCGCCAGCAGCTTGCTCGCGGGAGGTAACACCGGGGAGCTGTTTTTT
d_call: -; v_call: TRBV13; clone_size: -; j_call: TRBJ1-4; cdr3_aa: CASSLVGGQNEKLFF; cdr3_nt: TGTGCCAGCAGCTTAGTCGGAGGACAGAATGAAAAACTGTTTTTT
d_call: -; v_call: TRBV7-8; clone_size: -; j_call: TRBJ1-1; cdr3_aa: CASSGPLKSGTEAFF; cdr3_nt: TGTGCCAGCAGCGGCCCCCTAAAGTCGGGCACTGAAGCTTTCTTT
d_call: -; v_call: TRBV28; clone_size: -; j_call: TRBJ1-1; cdr3_aa: CASSLGGMRNTEAFF; cdr3_nt: TGTGCCAGCAGTTTAGGGGGAATGCGGAACACTGAAGCTTTCTTT
d_call: TRBD1; v_call: TRBV6-1; clone_size: -; j_call: TRBJ1-2; cdr3_aa: CASSEAGQGNYGYTF; cdr3_nt: TGTGCCAGCAGTGAAGCAGGACAGGGGAACTATGGCTACACCTTC
d_call: -; v_call: TRBV4-1; clone_size: once; j_call: TRBJ2-7; cdr3_aa: CASSQVGVSYEQYF; cdr3_nt: TGCGCCAGCAGCCAAGTCGGGGTCTCCTACGAGCAGTACTTC
d_call: -; v_call: TRBV30; clone_size: -; j_call: TRBJ2-4; cdr3_aa: CAWSVPPGKNIQYF; cdr3_nt: TGTGCCTGGAGTGTACCCCCAGGGAAAAACATTCAGTACTTC
d_call: -; v_call: TRBV7-2; clone_size: -; j_call: TRBJ2-4; cdr3_aa: CASSLVSIAKNIQYF; cdr3_nt: TGTGCCAGCAGCTTAGTTTCCATAGCCAAAAACATTCAGTACTTC
d_call: -; v_call: TRBV6-5; clone_size: -; j_call: TRBJ2-2; cdr3_aa: CASSYRTGRERELFF; cdr3_nt: TGTGCCAGCAGTTACCGGACAGGGAGGGAGCGGGAGCTGTTTTTT
d_call: -; v_call: TRBV5-4; clone_size: -; j_call: TRBJ1-4; cdr3_aa: CASSFYAEKLFF; cdr3_nt: TGTGCCAGCAGCTTCTACGCCGAAAAACTGTTTTTT
d_call: -; v_call: TRBV15; clone_size: -; j_call: TRBJ2-4; cdr3_aa: CATSRGENKNIQYF; cdr3_nt: TGTGCCACCAGCAGAGGAGAAAACAAAAACATTCAGTACTTC
d_call: -; v_call: TRBV29-1; clone_size: -; j_call: TRBJ1-4; cdr3_aa: CSVDLPGSEKLFF; cdr3_nt: TGCAGCGTTGATCTACCAGGGAGTGAAAAACTGTTTTTT
d_call: -; v_call: TRBV5-1; clone_size: -; j_call: TRBJ2-3; cdr3_aa: CASSLSSVSTDTQYF; cdr3_nt: TGCGCCAGCAGCTTGTCTAGCGTCAGCACAGATACGCAGTATTTT
d_call: TRBD2; v_call: TRBV29-1; clone_size: -; j_call: TRBJ2-7; cdr3_aa: CSVEGTSGGAYEQYF; cdr3_nt: TGCAGCGTTGAAGGGACTAGCGGGGGAGCCTACGAGCAGTACTTC
d_call: TRBD1; v_call: TRBV28; clone_size: -; j_call: TRBJ1-1; cdr3_aa: CASSLLASRGAAFF; cdr3_nt: TGTGCCAGCAGTTTATTAGCATCCAGGGGGGCAGCTTTCTTT
d_call: -; v_call: TRBV4-1; clone_size: -; j_call: TRBJ2-4; cdr3_aa: CASSNPDRETKNIQYF; cdr3_nt: TGCGCCAGCAGCAACCCGGACAGAGAAACCAAAAACATTCAGTACTTC
d_call: -; v_call: TRBV28; clone_size: once; j_call: TRBJ1-5; cdr3_aa: CASSPHQDSNQPQHF; cdr3_nt: TGTGCCAGCAGTCCCCATCAGGATAGCAATCAGCCCCAGCATTTT
d_call: -; v_call: TRBV9; clone_size: -; j_call: TRBJ2-7; cdr3_aa: CASSVGASLRYEQYF; cdr3_nt: TGTGCCAGCAGCGTAGGTGCTTCACTGCGATACGAGCAGTACTTC
d_call: -; v_call: TRBV12-5; clone_size: -; j_call: TRBJ2-3; cdr3_aa: CASGRGWADTQYF; cdr3_nt: TGTGCTAGTGGACGGGGGTGGGCAGATACGCAGTATTTT